This TCR beta chain came from a study of CXCR3-negative and CXCR3-positive naive CD8 T cells. Study-level findings and limits: CXCR3-positive naive cells had more hydrophobic TRB CDR3s than CXCR3-negative naive cells. Naive cells, whether CXCR3-negative or CXCR3-positive, had similar TRBV-TRBJ usage, while memory cells differed.

Points on this clonotype: As yet, its antigen is unknown.

Germline loops: CDR1 SQVTM, CDR2 ANQGSEA. The CDR3 loop spans 13 amino acids. The authors made the TRB cDNA libraries by 5' RACE using UMI labels. TCRdb reprocessed the 5' RACE reads and keeps a single row for each CDR3 protein, giving no DNA. This sample contains about 120,000 distinct CDR3 sequences. V is TRBV29-1 and J is TRBJ2-1; without DNA, the TCRdb call of TRBD1 cannot be checked. The receptor was derived from a human donor in good health. Some clones in this sample may be carry-over from other donors' samples. Sequencing was performed on naive CXCR3+ CD8+ T cells from blood. The subset is: CD45RO-CCR7+CD27+CD95- naive CD8+ T cells expressing CXCR3 (TNR3+). CDR3 amino acids: CSVQGDPYNEQFF.